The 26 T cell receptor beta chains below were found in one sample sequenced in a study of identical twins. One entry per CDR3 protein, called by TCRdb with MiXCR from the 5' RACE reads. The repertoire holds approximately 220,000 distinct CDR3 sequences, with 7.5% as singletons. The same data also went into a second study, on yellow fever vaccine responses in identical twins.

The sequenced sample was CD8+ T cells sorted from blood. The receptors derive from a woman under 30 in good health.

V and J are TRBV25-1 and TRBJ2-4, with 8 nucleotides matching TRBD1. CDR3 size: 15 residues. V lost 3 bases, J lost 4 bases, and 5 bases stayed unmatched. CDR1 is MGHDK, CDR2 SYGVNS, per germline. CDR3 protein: CASSEGTGDKNIQYF. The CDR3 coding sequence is TGTGCCAGCAGTGAGGGGACAGGAGATAAAAACATTCAGTACTTC. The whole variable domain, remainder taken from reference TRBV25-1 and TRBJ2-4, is EADIYQTPRYLVIGTGKKITLECSQTMGHDKMYWYQQDPGMELHLIHYSYGVNSTEKGDLSSESTVSRIRTEHFPLTLESARPSHTSQYLCASSEGTGDKNIQYFGAGTRLSVL.

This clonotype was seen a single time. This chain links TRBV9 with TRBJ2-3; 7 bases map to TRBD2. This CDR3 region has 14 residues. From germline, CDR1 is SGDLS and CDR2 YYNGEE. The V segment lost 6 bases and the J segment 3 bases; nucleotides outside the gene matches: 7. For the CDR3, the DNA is TGTGCCAGCAACCGGGAGGACGGGACAGATACGCAGTATTTT. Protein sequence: CASNREDGTDTQYF.

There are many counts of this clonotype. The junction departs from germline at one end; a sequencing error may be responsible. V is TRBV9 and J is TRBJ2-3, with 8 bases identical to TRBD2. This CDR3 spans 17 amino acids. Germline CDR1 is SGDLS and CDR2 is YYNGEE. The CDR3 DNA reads TGTGCCAGCAGCGTAGCCCAAGTAAGCGGGAGCAGAGATACGCAGTATTTT. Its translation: CASSVAQVSGSRDTQYF.

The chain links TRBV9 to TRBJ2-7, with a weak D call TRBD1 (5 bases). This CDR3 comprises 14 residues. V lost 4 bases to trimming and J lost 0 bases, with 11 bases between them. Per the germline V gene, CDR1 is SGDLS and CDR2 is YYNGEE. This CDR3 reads CASSPRQSSYEQYF. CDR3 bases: TGTGCCAGCAGCCCCCGACAGAGCTCCTACGAGCAGTACTTC.

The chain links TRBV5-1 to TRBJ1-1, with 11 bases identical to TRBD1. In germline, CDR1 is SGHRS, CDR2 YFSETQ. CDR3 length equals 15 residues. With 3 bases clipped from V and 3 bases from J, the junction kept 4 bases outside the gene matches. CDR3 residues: CASSWTGGADTEAFF. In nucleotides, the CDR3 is TGCGCCAGCAGCTGGACAGGGGGCGCGGACACTGAAGCTTTCTTT.

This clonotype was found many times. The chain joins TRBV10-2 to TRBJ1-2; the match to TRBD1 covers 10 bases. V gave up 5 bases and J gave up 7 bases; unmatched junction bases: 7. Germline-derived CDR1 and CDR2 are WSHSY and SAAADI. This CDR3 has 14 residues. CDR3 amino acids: CASSLRDRGGGYTF. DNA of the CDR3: TGCGCCAGCAGTCTCCGGGACAGGGGAGGTGGCTACACCTTC.

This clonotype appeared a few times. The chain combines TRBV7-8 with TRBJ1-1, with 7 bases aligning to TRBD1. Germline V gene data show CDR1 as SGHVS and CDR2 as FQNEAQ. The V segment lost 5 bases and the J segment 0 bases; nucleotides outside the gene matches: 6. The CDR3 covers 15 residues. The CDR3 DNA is TGTGCCAGCAGCGCGGACAGGCGGTTGAACACTGAAGCTTTCTTT. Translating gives CASSADRRLNTEAFF.

The CDR3 DNA reads as TGTGCCAGCAGCTACGGACAGGAGGAGGGTAGGACTGAAGCTTTCTTT. Encoded protein: CASSYGQEEGRTEAFF. This chain joins TRBV7-9 and TRBJ1-1, with TRBD1 matching 7 bases. This CDR3 spans 16 amino acids. Germline CDR1 SEHNR, CDR2 FQNEAQ (reference sequence). Trimming at V came to 4 bases and at J to 5 bases, leaving 13 bases not matched to a gene.

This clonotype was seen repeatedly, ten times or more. CDR3 in amino acids: CASSPPVGSTDTQYF. DNA of the CDR3: TGCGCCAGCAGCCCGCCGGTGGGATCCACAGATACGCAGTATTTT. The chain joins TRBV5-1 to TRBJ2-3; D gene ambiguous. Germline assignment: CDR1 SGHRS and CDR2 YFSETQ. V was shortened by 4 bases and J by 2 bases, with 14 bases between the two germline ends. The CDR3 has 15 residues.

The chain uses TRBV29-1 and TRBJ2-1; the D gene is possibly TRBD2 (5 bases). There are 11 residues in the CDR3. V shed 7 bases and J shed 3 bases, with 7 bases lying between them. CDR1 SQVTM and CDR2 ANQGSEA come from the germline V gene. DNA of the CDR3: TGCAGCGGAGACTACTACAATGAGCAGTTCTTC. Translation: CSGDYYNEQFF.

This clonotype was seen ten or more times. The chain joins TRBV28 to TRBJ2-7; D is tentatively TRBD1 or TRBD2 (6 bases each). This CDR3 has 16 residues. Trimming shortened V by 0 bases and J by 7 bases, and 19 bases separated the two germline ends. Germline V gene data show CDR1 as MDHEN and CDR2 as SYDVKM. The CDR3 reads CASSLWMEGGIWEQYF. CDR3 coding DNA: TGTGCCAGCAGTTTATGGATGGAGGGGGGTATATGGGAGCAGTACTTC. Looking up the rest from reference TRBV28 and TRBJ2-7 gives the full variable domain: DVKVTQSSRYLVKRTGEKVFLECVQDMDHENMFWYRQDPGLGLRLIYFSYDVKMKEKGDIPEGYSVSREKKERFSLILESASTNQTSMYLCASSLWMEGGIWEQYFGPGTRLTVT.

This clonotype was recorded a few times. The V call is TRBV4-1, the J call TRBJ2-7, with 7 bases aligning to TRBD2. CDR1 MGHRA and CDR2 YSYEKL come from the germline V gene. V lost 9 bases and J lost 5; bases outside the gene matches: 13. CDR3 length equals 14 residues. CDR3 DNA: TGCGCCAGTTCACCAAGGGACTACCTCCACGAGCAGTACTTC. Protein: CASSPRDYLHEQYF.

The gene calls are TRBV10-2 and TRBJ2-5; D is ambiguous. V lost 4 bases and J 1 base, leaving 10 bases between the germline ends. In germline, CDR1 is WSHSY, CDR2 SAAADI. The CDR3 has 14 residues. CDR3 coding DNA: TGCGCCAGCAGTGTTCATAGGCTCCAAGAGACCCAGTACTTC. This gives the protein CASSVHRLQETQYF.

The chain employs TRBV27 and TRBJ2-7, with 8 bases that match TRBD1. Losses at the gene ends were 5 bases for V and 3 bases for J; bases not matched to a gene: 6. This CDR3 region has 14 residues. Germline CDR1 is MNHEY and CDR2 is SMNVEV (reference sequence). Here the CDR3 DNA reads TGTGCCAGCAGTCGGCAGGGGGCTATCTACGAGCAGTACGTC. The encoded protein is CASSRQGAIYEQYV.

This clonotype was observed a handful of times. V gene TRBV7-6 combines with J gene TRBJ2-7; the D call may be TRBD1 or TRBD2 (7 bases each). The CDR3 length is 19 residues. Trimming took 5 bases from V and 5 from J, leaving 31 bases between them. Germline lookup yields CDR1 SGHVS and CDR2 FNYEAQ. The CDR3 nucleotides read TGTGCCAGCAGCCGGTGGTATGACAGGGAGGGTGGCTTTATGGACGAGCAGTACTTC. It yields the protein CASSRWYDREGGFMDEQYF.

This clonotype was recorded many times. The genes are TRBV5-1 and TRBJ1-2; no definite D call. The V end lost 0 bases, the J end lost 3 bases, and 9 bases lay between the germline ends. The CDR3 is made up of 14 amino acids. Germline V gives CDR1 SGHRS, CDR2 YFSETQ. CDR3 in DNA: TGCGCCAGCAGCTTGGACAGCTTTGACTATGGCTACACCTTC. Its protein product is CASSLDSFDYGYTF.

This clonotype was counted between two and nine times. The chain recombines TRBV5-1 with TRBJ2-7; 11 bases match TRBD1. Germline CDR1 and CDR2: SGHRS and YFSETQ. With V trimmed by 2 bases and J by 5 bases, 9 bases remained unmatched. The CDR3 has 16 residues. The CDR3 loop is CASSFDRTGGKNEQYF. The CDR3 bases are TGCGCCAGCAGCTTTGACCGGACAGGGGGCAAGAACGAGCAGTACTTC.

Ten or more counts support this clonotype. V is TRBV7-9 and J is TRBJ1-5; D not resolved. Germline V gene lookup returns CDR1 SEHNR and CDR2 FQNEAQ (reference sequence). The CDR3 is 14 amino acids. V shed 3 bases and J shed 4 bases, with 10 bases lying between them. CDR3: CASSLDGANQPQHF. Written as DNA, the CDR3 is TGTGCCAGCAGCTTGGACGGTGCTAATCAGCCCCAGCATTTT.

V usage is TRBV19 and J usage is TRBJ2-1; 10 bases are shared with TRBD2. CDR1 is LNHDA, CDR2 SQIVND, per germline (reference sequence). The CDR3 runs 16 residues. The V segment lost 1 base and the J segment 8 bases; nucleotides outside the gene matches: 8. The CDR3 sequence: CASSIGGASGSYEQFF. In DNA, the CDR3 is TGTGCCAGTAGTATAGGTGGGGCTAGCGGGAGTTATGAGCAGTTCTTC.

CDR3 nucleotides: TGCAGCGTTCGTGAGGGGTATGGCTACACCTTC. It specifies CSVREGYGYTF. The chain links TRBV29-1 to TRBJ1-2; weak D call: TRBD1 (5 bases). The CDR3 length is 11 residues. The germline CDR1 and CDR2 sequences are SQVTM and ANQGSEA. The germline V and J ends were trimmed by 5 bases and 5 bases, with 9 bases remaining between them.

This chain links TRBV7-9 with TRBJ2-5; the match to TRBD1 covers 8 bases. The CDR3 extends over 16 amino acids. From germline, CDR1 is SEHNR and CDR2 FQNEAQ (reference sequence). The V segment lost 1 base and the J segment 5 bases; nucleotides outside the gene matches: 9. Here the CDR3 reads CASSLVPGGVFETQYF. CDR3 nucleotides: TGTGCCAGCAGCTTAGTTCCAGGGGGCGTTTTCGAGACCCAGTACTTC.

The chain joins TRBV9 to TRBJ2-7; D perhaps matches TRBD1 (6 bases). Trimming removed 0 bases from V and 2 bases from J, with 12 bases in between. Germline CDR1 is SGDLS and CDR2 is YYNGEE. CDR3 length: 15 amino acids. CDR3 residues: CASSVGWTAPYEQYF. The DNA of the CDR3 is TGTGCCAGCAGCGTAGGGTGGACAGCACCCTACGAGCAGTACTTC.

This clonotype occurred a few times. This CDR3 is CASSLDHRDGSYNSPLHF. The DNA for the CDR3 is TGCGCCAGCAGCTTAGACCACCGGGACGGATCCTATAATTCACCCCTCCACTTT. The chain employs TRBV5-1 and TRBJ1-6; tentative D call: TRBD1 (5 bases). V lost 2 bases, J lost 1 base, and 16 bases lay in between. The CDR3 runs to 18 residues. Germline-derived CDR1 and CDR2 are SGHRS and YFSETQ.

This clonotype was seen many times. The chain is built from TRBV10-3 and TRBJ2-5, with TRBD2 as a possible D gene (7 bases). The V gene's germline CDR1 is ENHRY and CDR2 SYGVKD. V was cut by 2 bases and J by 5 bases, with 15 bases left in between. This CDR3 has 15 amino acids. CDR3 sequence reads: CAISETGGAEETQYF. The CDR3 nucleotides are TGTGCCATCAGTGAGACTGGGGGGGCGGAGGAGACCCAGTACTTC.

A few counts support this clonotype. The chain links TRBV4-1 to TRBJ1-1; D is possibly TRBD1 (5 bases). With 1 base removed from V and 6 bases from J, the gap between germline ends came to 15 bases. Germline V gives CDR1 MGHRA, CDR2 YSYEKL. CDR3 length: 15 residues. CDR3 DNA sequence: TGCGCCAGCAGCCAAGGCGCCGGGGCCGGGCCTGAAGCTTTCTTT. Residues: CASSQGAGAGPEAFF.

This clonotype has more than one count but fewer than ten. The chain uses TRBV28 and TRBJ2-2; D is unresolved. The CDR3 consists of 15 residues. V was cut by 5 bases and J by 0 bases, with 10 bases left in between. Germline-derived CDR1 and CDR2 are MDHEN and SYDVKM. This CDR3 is CASSPEVTNTGELFF. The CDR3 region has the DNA TGTGCCAGCAGTCCAGAGGTCACGAACACCGGGGAGCTGTTTTTT. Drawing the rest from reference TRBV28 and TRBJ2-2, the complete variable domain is DVKVTQSSRYLVKRTGEKVFLECVQDMDHENMFWYRQDPGLGLRLIYFSYDVKMKEKGDIPEGYSVSREKKERFSLILESASTNQTSMYLCASSPEVTNTGELFFGEGSRLTVL.